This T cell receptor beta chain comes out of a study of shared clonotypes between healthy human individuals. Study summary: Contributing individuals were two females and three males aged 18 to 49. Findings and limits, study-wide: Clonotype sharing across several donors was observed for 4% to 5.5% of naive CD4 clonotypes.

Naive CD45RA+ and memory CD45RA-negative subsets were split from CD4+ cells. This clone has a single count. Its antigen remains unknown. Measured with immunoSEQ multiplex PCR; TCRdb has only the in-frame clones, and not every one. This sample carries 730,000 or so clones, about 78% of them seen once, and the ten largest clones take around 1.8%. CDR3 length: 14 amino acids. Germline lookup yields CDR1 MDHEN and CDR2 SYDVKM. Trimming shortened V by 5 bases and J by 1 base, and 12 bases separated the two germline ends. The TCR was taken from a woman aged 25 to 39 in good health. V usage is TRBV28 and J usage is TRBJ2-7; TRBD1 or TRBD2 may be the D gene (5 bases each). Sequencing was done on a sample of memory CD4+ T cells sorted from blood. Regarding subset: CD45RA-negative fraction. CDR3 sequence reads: CASSSRDLSYEQYF. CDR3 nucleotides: TGTGCCAGCAGTAGCCGGGACCTATCCTACGAGCAGTACTTC. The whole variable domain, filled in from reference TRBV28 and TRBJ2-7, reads DVKVTQSSRYLVKRTGEKVFLECVQDMDHENMFWYRQDPGLGLRLIYFSYDVKMKEKGDIPEGYSVSREKKERFSLILESASTNQTSMYLCASSSRDLSYEQYFGPGTRLTVT.